The 15 T cell receptor beta chains below come from one sample, sequenced in a study of cytomegalovirus exposure and HLA in healthy donors (dated by TCRdb to between 2016 and 2019). Library preparation was by the immunoSEQ multiplex PCR assay. Not all clones reach the TCRdb copy of this immuneACCESS table, which keeps in-frame sequences only. Checked studies attribute under half of the gap to unresolved V genes and leave the rest unexplained. The sample has 78,000 or so clones on record, 90% to 96% of them singletons. The top ten clones comprise less than 2% of the sample. The sequencing sample was made of PBMCs. These receptors were obtained from a man in his late teens or twenties in good health and CMV-seropositive.

This clone was recorded once. The chain joins TRBV27 to TRBJ1-3; maybe TRBD1 (5 bases). V was cut by 5 bases and J by 9 bases, with 11 bases left in between. Germline-derived CDR1 and CDR2 are MNHEY and SMNVEV (reference sequence). The CDR3 totals 12 residues. CDR3 sequence (DNA): TGTGCCAGCAGTGGGGGGTTCAGCACCATATATTTT. This gives the protein CASSGGFSTIYF.

V gene TRBV9 combines with J gene TRBJ1-5; perhaps TRBD1 as D (5 bases). Between the trimmed V and J ends, which lost 0 bases and 5 bases, there was a span of 12 bases. The CDR3 sequence is 15 residues long. Germline CDR1 is SGDLS and CDR2 is YYNGEE. In DNA form, the CDR3 reads TGTGCCAGCAGCGTAGGGGGCAGGGCAGATCAGCCCCAGCATTTT. Translation: CASSVGGRADQPQHF.

The V and J genes are TRBV12-5 and TRBJ2-1; TRBD1 is a possible D gene (5 bases). V was clipped by 1 base and J by 6 bases, with 13 bases between them. The CDR3 runs to 15 residues. Germline CDR1 LGHNT, CDR2 FRNRAP. CDR3 amino acids: CASGLEPDIPNEQFF. Here the CDR3 DNA reads TGTGCTAGTGGTTTGGAACCGGACATACCCAATGAGCAGTTCTTC.

The chain recombines TRBV11-3 with TRBJ1-1; 10 bases are a match to TRBD1. The V gene end was trimmed by 4 bases and the J gene end by 7 bases; junction bases not matched to a gene: 6. This CDR3 comprises 14 residues. Germline lookup yields CDR1 SGHNT and CDR2 YENEEA. CDR3 sequence reads: CASSSGQGKGEAFF. CDR3 sequence (DNA): TGTGCCAGCAGCTCGGGACAGGGGAAGGGTGAAGCTTTCTTT. The whole variable domain, remainder taken from reference TRBV11-3 and TRBJ1-1, is EAGVVQSPRYKIIEKKQPVAFWCNPISGHNTLYWYLQNLGQGPELLIRYENEEAVDDSQLPKDRFSAERLKGVDSTLKIQPAELGDSAVYLCASSSGQGKGEAFFGQGTRLTVV.

The chain has TRBV21-1 and TRBJ2-3; the tabulated D call, TRBD2, remains unverified against the DNA. TRBV21-1 is labeled a pseudogene. CDR3 length: 15 amino acids. The DNA for the CDR3 is TGTGCCAGCTCCTTAGCGGGGGCCCACACAGATACGCAGTATTTT. Its translation is CASSLAGAHTDTQYF.

The V gene is TRBV5-1, the J gene TRBJ2-3, with a possible D match to TRBD1 (5 bases). Germline V gene sequence: CDR1 SGHRS, CDR2 YFSETQ. The CDR3 length is 15 residues. V lost 5 bases and J lost 0, with 13 bases in between. The CDR3 is CASSWGGISTDTQYF. The CDR3 DNA reads as TGCGCCAGCAGTTGGGGCGGCATTAGCACAGATACGCAGTATTTT. Filled out from reference TRBV5-1 and TRBJ2-3, the complete variable domain reads KAGVTQTPRYLIKTRGQQVTLSCSPISGHRSVSWYQQTPGQGLQFLFEYFSETQRNKGNFPGRFSGRQFSNSRSEMNVSTLELGDSALYLCASSWGGISTDTQYFGPGTRLTVL.

This clone was detected only once. The chain uses TRBV28 and TRBJ2-7, with D possibly TRBD2 on 5 matching bases. Germline assignment: CDR1 MDHEN and CDR2 SYDVKM. This CDR3 contains 16 residues. Trimming removed 4 bases at V and 5 bases at J, with 21 bases between. In nucleotides, the CDR3 is TGTGCCAGCAGTTCCATGGGGTCTAGCACTAGGGACGAGCAGTACTTC. This gives the protein CASSSMGSSTRDEQYF. Combining the CDR3 with reference TRBV28 and TRBJ2-7 gives the whole variable domain DVKVTQSSRYLVKRTGEKVFLECVQDMDHENMFWYRQDPGLGLRLIYFSYDVKMKEKGDIPEGYSVSREKKERFSLILESASTNQTSMYLCASSSMGSSTRDEQYFGPGTRLTVT.

V usage is TRBV4-1 and J usage is TRBJ1-1; 8 nucleotides agree with TRBD1. The V gene end was trimmed by 4 bases and the J gene end by 2 bases; junction bases not matched to a gene: 9. Germline V gene sequence: CDR1 MGHRA, CDR2 YSYEKL. The CDR3 loop spans 16 amino acids. The CDR3 reads CASSLIAGGVNTEAFF. The CDR3 DNA reads TGCGCCAGCAGCCTTATAGCAGGGGGCGTTAACACTGAAGCTTTCTTT.

V and J are TRBV29-1 and TRBJ2-5, with TRBD2 identical over 10 bases. V shed 3 bases, J shed 5 bases, and the junction held 6 bases outside the gene matches. The CDR3 totals 14 residues. Germline values: CDR1 SQVTM, CDR2 ANQGSEA. The CDR3 sequence is CSVDGLAGAETQYF. The DNA of the CDR3 is TGCAGCGTTGACGGCCTAGCGGGAGCGGAGACCCAGTACTTC.

This chain joins TRBV6-1 and TRBJ2-7, with a weak D call TRBD1 (6 bases). Germline V gene lookup returns CDR1 MNHNS and CDR2 SASEGT. There are 16 residues in the CDR3. Trimming removed 4 bases at V and 5 bases at J, with 21 bases between. This CDR3 is CASSVGQPSRGDEQYF. The CDR3 DNA reads as TGTGCCAGCAGTGTAGGACAGCCCAGCCGGGGCGACGAGCAGTACTTC.

The chain has TRBV27 and TRBJ1-3; possible D gene TRBD1, 6 bases. This CDR3 has 13 residues. Germline CDR1 MNHEY, CDR2 SMNVEV (reference sequence). The ends were cut back, 8 bases at V and 2 bases at J, with 10 bases in the middle. CDR3 sequence: CASSRTAGNTIYF. CDR3 in DNA: TGTGCCAGCTCTAGGACAGCTGGAAACACCATATATTTT.

CDR3 loop: CASGADRLNYGYTF. The CDR3 DNA sequence: TGTGCCAGCGGGGCGGACCGACTTAACTATGGCTACACCTTC. V usage is TRBV27 and J usage is TRBJ1-2; possibly TRBD1 for D (5 bases). The V gene lost 8 bases and the J gene lost 1 base, with 14 bases spanning the gap. The germline V gene has CDR1 MNHEY and CDR2 SMNVEV (reference sequence). The CDR3 totals 14 residues.

V usage is TRBV5-4 and J usage is TRBJ2-2; no clear D. Germline-derived CDR1 and CDR2 are SGHNT and YYREEE (reference sequence). The CDR3 contains 12 residues. Trimming cost V 1 base and J 8 bases, with 6 bases left between them. CDR3 protein: CASSLWQGELFF. In DNA form, the CDR3 reads TGTGCCAGCAGCTTGTGGCAGGGGGAGCTGTTTTTT.

V is TRBV11-2 and J is TRBJ1-1, with D tentatively TRBD1 (5 bases). Trimming pared 4 bases from V and 5 bases from J, leaving 14 bases between. CDR3 length equals 14 residues. Germline CDR1 SGHAT, CDR2 FQNNGV. Written as DNA, the CDR3 is TGTGCCAGCAGCTCCGGGACTCCTAGGACTGAAGCTTTCTTT. Protein sequence: CASSSGTPRTEAFF.

Only a few counts were recorded for this clone. This chain uses TRBV27 with TRBJ2-7; 10 nucleotides align to TRBD2. The germline gives CDR1 MNHEY, CDR2 SMNVEV (reference sequence). CDR3 length: 15 residues. J was trimmed by 2 bases and V by 6 bases; bases with no gene match: 7. This CDR3 is CASSPGLATTYEQYF. The CDR3 DNA follows: TGTGCCAGCAGCCCGGGACTAGCGACCACCTACGAGCAGTACTTC.